This TCR beta chain was retrieved from a study of graft-versus-host responses after intestinal transplantation. The wider study: Induction using anti-thymocyte globulin, followed by tacrolimus and steroids for approximately 3 years, was given to all recipients.

Using immunoSEQ multiplex PCR, the repertoire was profiled, and TCRdb retains in-frame clones only, with some absent. Of 45,000 to 60,000 clones in the sample, about nine tenths were seen once. Details on this clone: What it recognizes is unknown.

Losses at the gene ends were 0 bases for V and 4 bases for J; bases not matched to a gene: 2. Germline CDR1 reads SGHNT; CDR2 reads YYREEE (reference sequence). This CDR3 is built from 14 residues. Sequencing used unstimulated CD4+ T cells sorted from spleen or lymph node cells, obtained before transplant. The origin of this receptor is a human donor who was the organ donor for an intestinal transplant. The rearrangement links TRBV5-4 to TRBJ2-7; 9 nucleotides line up with TRBD1. CDR3 in DNA: TGTGCCAGCAGCTTGGACAGGGGGCCGTACGAGCAGTACTTC. This translates into CASSLDRGPYEQYF.